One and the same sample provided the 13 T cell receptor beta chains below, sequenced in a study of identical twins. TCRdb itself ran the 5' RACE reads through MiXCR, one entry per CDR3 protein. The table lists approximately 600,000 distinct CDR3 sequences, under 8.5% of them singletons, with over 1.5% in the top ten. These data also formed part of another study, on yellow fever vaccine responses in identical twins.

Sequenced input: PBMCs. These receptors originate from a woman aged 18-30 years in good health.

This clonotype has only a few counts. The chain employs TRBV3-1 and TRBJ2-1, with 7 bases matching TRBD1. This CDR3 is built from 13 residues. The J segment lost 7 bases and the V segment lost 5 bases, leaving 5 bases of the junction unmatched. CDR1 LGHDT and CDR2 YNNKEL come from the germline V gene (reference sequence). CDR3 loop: CASSYGQANEQFF. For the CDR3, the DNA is TGTGCCAGCAGCTATGGACAGGCAAATGAGCAGTTCTTC.

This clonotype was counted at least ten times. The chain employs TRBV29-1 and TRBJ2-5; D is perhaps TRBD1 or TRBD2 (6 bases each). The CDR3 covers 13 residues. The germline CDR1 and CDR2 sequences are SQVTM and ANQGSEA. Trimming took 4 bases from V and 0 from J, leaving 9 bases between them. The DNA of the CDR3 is TGCAGCGTTGGAGGGGGGTACCAAGAGACCCAGTACTTC. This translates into CSVGGGYQETQYF. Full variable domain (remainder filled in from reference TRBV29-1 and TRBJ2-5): SAVISQKPSRDICQRGTSLTIQCQVDSQVTMMFWYRQQPGQSLTLIATANQGSEATYESGFVIDKFPISRPNLTFSTLTVSNMSPEDSSIYLCSVGGGYQETQYFGPGTRLLVL.

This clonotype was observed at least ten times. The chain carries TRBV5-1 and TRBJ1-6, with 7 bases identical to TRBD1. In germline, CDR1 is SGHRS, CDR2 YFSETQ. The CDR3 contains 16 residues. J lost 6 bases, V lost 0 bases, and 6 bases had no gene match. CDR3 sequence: CASSLVSGQANSPLHF. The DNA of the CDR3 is TGCGCCAGCAGCTTGGTTTCCGGACAGGCTAATTCACCCCTCCACTTT. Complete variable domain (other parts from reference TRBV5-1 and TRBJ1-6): KAGVTQTPRYLIKTRGQQVTLSCSPISGHRSVSWYQQTPGQGLQFLFEYFSETQRNKGNFPGRFSGRQFSNSRSEMNVSTLELGDSALYLCASSLVSGQANSPLHFGNGTRLTVT.

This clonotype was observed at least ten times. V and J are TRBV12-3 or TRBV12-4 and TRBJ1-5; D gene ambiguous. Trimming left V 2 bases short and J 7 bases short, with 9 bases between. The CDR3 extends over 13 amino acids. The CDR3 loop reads CASSLKGSQPQHF. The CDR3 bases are TGTGCCAGCAGTTTAAAGGGAAGCCAGCCCCAGCATTTT.

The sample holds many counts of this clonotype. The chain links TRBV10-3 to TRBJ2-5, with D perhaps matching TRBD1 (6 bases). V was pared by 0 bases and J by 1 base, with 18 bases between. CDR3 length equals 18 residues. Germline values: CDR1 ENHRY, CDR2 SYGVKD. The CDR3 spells CAISESGTPRGRQETQYF. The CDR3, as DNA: TGTGCCATCAGTGAGTCGGGGACACCCCGCGGTCGCCAAGAGACCCAGTACTTC.

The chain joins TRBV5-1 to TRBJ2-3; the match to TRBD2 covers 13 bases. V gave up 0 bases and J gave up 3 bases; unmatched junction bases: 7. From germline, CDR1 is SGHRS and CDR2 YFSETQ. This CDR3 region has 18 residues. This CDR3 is CASSLATSGGLLTDTQYF. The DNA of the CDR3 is TGCGCCAGCAGCTTGGCGACTAGCGGGGGGCTTCTAACAGATACGCAGTATTTT.

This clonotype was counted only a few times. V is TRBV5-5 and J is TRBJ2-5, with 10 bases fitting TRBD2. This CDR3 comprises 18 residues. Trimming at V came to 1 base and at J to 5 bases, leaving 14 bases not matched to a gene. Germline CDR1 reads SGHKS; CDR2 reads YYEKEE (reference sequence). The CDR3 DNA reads TGTGCCAGCAGCTTGTTGCTAGCGGGAGTCGGTGGTTCGGAGACCCAGTACTTC. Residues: CASSLLLAGVGGSETQYF.

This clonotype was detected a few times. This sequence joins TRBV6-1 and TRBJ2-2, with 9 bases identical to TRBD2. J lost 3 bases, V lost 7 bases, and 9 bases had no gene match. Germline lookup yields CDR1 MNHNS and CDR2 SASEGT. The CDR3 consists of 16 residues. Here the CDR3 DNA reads TGTGCCAGCAAATCAATAGCGGGAGTCCACACCGGGGAGCTGTTTTTT. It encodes CASKSIAGVHTGELFF.

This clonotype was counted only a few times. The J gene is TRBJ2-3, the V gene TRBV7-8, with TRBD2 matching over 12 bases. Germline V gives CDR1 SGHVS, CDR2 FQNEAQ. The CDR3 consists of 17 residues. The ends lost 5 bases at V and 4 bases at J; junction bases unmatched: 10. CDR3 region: CASSRRLAGEIADTQYF. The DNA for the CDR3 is TGTGCCAGCAGCCGAAGACTAGCGGGAGAAATTGCAGATACGCAGTATTTT. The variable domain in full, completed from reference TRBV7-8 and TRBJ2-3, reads GAGVSQSPRYKVAKRGQDVALRCDPISGHVSLFWYQQALGQGPEFLTYFQNEAQLDKSGLPSDRFFAERPEGSVSTLKIQRTQQEDSAVYLCASSRRLAGEIADTQYFGPGTRLTVL.

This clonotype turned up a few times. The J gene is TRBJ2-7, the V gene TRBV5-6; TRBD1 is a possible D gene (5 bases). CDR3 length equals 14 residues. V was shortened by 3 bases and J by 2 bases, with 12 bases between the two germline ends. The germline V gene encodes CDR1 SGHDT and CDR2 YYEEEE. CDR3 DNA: TGTGCCAGCAGCTCTCGACAGAGAACCTACGAGCAGTACGTC. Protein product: CASSSRQRTYEQYV.

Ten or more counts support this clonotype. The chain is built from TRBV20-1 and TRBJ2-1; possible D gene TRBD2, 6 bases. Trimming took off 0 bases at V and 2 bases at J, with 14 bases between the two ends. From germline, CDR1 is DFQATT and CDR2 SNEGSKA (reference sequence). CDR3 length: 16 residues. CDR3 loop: CSARELAGKAYNEQFF. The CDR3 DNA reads TGCAGTGCTAGAGAGTTGGCGGGAAAAGCCTACAATGAGCAGTTCTTC.

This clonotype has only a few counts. The CDR3 here is CASSLLTGAYIAYGYTF. Here the CDR3 DNA reads TGTGCCAGCAGCTTGCTGACAGGGGCCTATATCGCCTATGGCTACACCTTC. The chain employs TRBV5-5 and TRBJ1-2, with TRBD1 matching over 8 bases. This CDR3 contains 17 residues. Germline V gene sequence: CDR1 SGHKS, CDR2 YYEKEE (reference sequence). V gave up 1 base and J gave up 4 bases; unmatched junction bases: 12. Variable domain in full (rest from reference TRBV5-5 and TRBJ1-2): DAGVTQSPTHLIKTRGQQVTLRCSPISGHKSVSWYQQVLGQGPQFIFQYYEKEERGRGNFPDRFSARQFPNYSSELNVNALLLGDSALYLCASSLLTGAYIAYGYTFGSGTRLTVV.

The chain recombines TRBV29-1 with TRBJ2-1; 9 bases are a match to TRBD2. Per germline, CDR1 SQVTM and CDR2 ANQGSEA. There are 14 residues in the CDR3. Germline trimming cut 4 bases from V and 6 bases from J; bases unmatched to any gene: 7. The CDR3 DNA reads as TGCAGCGTTGTGCGGGGGGGCCTGAGCAATGAGCAGTTCTTC. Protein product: CSVVRGGLSNEQFF.